A single sample gave rise to the 29 T cell receptor beta chains below, sequenced in a study of cytomegalovirus exposure and HLA in healthy donors. 13 Jbeta primers and 60 Vbeta primers were used for the PCR. Profiling relied on immunoSEQ multiplex PCR, and the TCRdb table lists in-frame clones only, not all of them. The data include roughly 190,000 clones; the top ten clones carry 6.5%. What was sequenced was PBMCs. These receptors were collected from a young man in good health and CMV-seronegative.

The chain has TRBV19 and TRBJ1-1; 8 nucleotides match TRBD1. This CDR3 region has 18 residues. The V and J ends lost 1 base and 6 bases, in that order; junction bases with no gene match: 16. Germline lookup yields CDR1 LNHDA and CDR2 SQIVND (reference sequence). The CDR3 DNA reads as TGTGCCAGTAGTATAGCCCTACCCGGACAGGGATTGATCGCTGAAGCTTTCTTT. Translating gives CASSIALPGQGLIAEAFF.

The rearrangement joins TRBV19 to TRBJ1-1; D remains unclear. The germline gives CDR1 LNHDA, CDR2 SQIVND (reference sequence). The CDR3 contains 14 residues. V gave up 4 bases and J gave up 1 base, with 10 bases separating them. The CDR3 DNA reads TGTGCCAGTAGTAAACAGCCGTCGAACACTGAAGCTTTCTTT. It codes for CASSKQPSNTEAFF.

This chain uses TRBV10-3 with TRBJ1-6; TRBD1 matches at 10 bases. The V gene's germline CDR1 is ENHRY and CDR2 SYGVKD. V was clipped by 5 bases and J by 10 bases; unmatched bases: 5. The CDR3 loop spans 14 amino acids. In nucleotides, the CDR3 is TGTGCCATCAGTACGGGACAGGGGCAGTCACCCCTCCACTTT. It translates to CAISTGQGQSPLHF.

The V gene is TRBV30, the J gene TRBJ1-2, with D hard to call. The CDR3 runs to 10 residues. The germline CDR1 and CDR2 sequences are GTSNPN and SVGIG (reference sequence). V was trimmed by 4 bases and J by 8 bases, leaving 8 bases between them. The CDR3 DNA reads TGTGCCTGGAACGGAGCGGGCTACACCTTC. As protein: CAWNGAGYTF. The entire variable domain, with the rest obtained from reference TRBV30 and TRBJ1-2, is as follows: SQTIHQWPATLVQPVGSPLSLECTVEGTSNPNLYWYRQAAGRGLQLLFYSVGIGQISSEVPQNLSASRPQDRQFILSSKKLLLSDSGFYLCAWNGAGYTFGSGTRLTVV.

This rearrangement joins TRBV10-2 to TRBJ2-2; TRBD2 aligns across 9 bases. Germline values: CDR1 WSHSY, CDR2 SAAADI. V lost 8 bases and J lost 8; bases outside the gene matches: 9. The CDR3 is made up of 14 amino acids. The DNA of the CDR3 is TGCGCCAGCGGGCTAGCGGGATCAGCGGGGGAGCTGTTTTTT. Residues: CASGLAGSAGELFF.

The chain links TRBV19 to TRBJ2-2; 9 nucleotides align to TRBD2. Germline V CDR1 and CDR2: LNHDA, SQIVND (reference sequence). J lost 3 bases, V lost 7 bases, and 6 bases had no gene match. The CDR3 loop spans 15 amino acids. CDR3 DNA sequence: TGTGCCAGTATAGGGCTAGCGGGATACACCGGGGAGCTGTTTTTT. It specifies CASIGLAGYTGELFF.

The genes are TRBV19 and TRBJ2-3; TRBD1 agrees at 8 bases. The CDR3 loop spans 13 amino acids. Germline V lookup: CDR1 LNHDA, CDR2 SQIVND (reference sequence). The ends lost 8 bases at V and 3 bases at J; junction bases unmatched: 4. DNA of the CDR3: TGTGCCAGTGGACAGGGTGGGACAGATACGCAGTATTTT. Its protein is CASGQGGTDTQYF.

This sequence joins TRBV6-6 and TRBJ1-5; D is undetermined. The CDR3 spans 12 residues. V lost 6 bases and J 4 bases, leaving 7 bases between the germline ends. Germline V gives CDR1 MNHNY, CDR2 SVGAGI (reference sequence). CDR3 sequence reads: CASRGGNQPQHF. As DNA, the CDR3 is TGTGCCAGCAGGGGAGGGAATCAGCCCCAGCATTTT.

The chain is built from TRBV4-1 and TRBJ2-4; 8 nucleotides match TRBD1. Trimming took 7 bases from V and 8 from J; bases not matched to a gene: 10. Per the germline V gene, CDR1 is MGHRA and CDR2 is YSYEKL. The CDR3 length is 14 residues. The CDR3 region has the DNA TGCGCCAGCACCAAACAGGGGGGACGGGACATTCAGTACTTC. Encoded protein: CASTKQGGRDIQYF.

The V and J genes are TRBV4-2 and TRBJ2-1, with TRBD1 matching over 11 bases. CDR1 and CDR2 from the germline V gene are LGHNA and YNFKEQ. With 0 bases clipped from V and 2 bases from J, the junction kept 12 bases outside the gene matches. This CDR3 region has 20 residues. The CDR3 DNA follows: TGTGCCAGCAGCCAAGAGGACAGGGGGCTTGAATCGTTCCCCTACAATGAGCAGTTCTTC. It is translated as CASSQEDRGLESFPYNEQFF.

The chain combines TRBV7-2 with TRBJ2-7, with D perhaps TRBD1 (5 bases). V was cut by 4 bases and J by 4 bases, with 14 bases left in between. The CDR3 runs 14 residues. Germline CDR1 is SGHTA and CDR2 is FQGNSA. CDR3: CASSSTLGVYEQYF. CDR3 in DNA: TGTGCCAGCAGCTCCACCCTAGGGGTGTACGAGCAGTACTTC.

The genes are TRBV6-6 and TRBJ2-5; 9 bases match TRBD1. The CDR3 is made up of 16 amino acids. CDR1 and CDR2 from the germline V gene are MNHNY and SVGAGI (reference sequence). The V segment lost 0 bases and the J segment 11 bases; nucleotides outside the gene matches: 13. The CDR3, as DNA: TGTGCCAGCAGTTACTCTATGCCGGGACAGGGACGCTGGCAGTACTTC. Its translation: CASSYSMPGQGRWQYF.

The chain employs TRBV7-9 and TRBJ2-6, with D possibly TRBD1 on 5 matching bases. This CDR3 is built from 17 residues. The germline V and J ends were trimmed by 5 bases and 0 bases, with 14 bases remaining between them. The germline CDR1 and CDR2 sequences are SEHNR and FQNEAQ (reference sequence). For the CDR3, the DNA is TGTGCCAGCAGCAAAATTCGTCAGGGCTCTGGGGCCAACGTCCTGACTTTC. This encodes CASSKIRQGSGANVLTF.

The V and J genes are TRBV11-3 and TRBJ2-1; 7 bases are a match to TRBD1. CDR3 length: 16 residues. V lost 2 bases, J lost 6 bases, and 10 bases stayed unmatched. In germline, CDR1 is SGHNT, CDR2 YENEEA. In DNA, the CDR3 is TGTGCCAGCAGCTTAACCGGGACAGTCTTACTCAATGAGCAGTTCTTC. It is translated as CASSLTGTVLLNEQFF. The full variable domain, in which reference TRBV11-3 and TRBJ2-1 provide the parts outside the CDR3, is EAGVVQSPRYKIIEKKQPVAFWCNPISGHNTLYWYLQNLGQGPELLIRYENEEAVDDSQLPKDRFSAERLKGVDSTLKIQPAELGDSAVYLCASSLTGTVLLNEQFFGPGTRLTVL.

The V and J genes are TRBV27 and TRBJ1-5, with a possible D match to TRBD1 (6 bases). The V and J ends lost 6 bases and 7 bases respectively, with 28 bases between them. This CDR3 is built from 18 residues. The germline V gene encodes CDR1 MNHEY and CDR2 SMNVEV (reference sequence). CDR3: CASRRGGWGGSSWQPQHF. The CDR3 nucleotides read TGTGCCAGCAGGCGAGGGGGGTGGGGAGGGAGCTCGTGGCAGCCCCAGCATTTT.

The J gene is TRBJ1-2, the V gene TRBV28; D is unresolved. The V end lost 3 bases, the J end lost 8 bases, and 13 bases lay between the germline ends. The CDR3 is 13 amino acids. Looked up from germline, CDR1 is MDHEN and CDR2 is SYDVKM. The CDR3 reads CASSFLGRGGYTF. CDR3 coding DNA: TGTGCCAGCAGTTTTTTAGGGCGGGGAGGCTACACCTTC.

The chain employs TRBV5-6 and TRBJ2-2; TRBD2 is a possible D gene (6 bases). Germline lookup yields CDR1 SGHDT and CDR2 YYEEEE. V lost 2 bases and J lost 7, with 12 bases in between. The CDR3 totals 14 residues. The CDR3 spells CASSFWRDDGELFF. CDR3 in DNA: TGTGCCAGCAGCTTTTGGCGGGACGACGGGGAGCTGTTTTTT. The full variable domain, its missing parts supplied by reference TRBV5-6 and TRBJ2-2, is DAGVTQSPTHLIKTRGQQVTLRCSPKSGHDTVSWYQQALGQGPQFIFQYYEEEERQRGNFPDRFSGHQFPNYSSELNVNALLLGDSALYLCASSFWRDDGELFFGEGSRLTVL.

The V and J genes are TRBV9 and TRBJ1-1; D possibly corresponds to TRBD1 (6 bases). The V gene lost 0 bases and the J gene lost 3 bases, with 12 bases spanning the gap. This CDR3 contains 15 residues. Germline loops: CDR1 SGDLS, CDR2 YYNGEE. The CDR3 DNA follows: TGTGCCAGCAGCGTAGCTACAGGGTCTTACACTGAAGCTTTCTTT. Translation: CASSVATGSYTEAFF.

This chain joins TRBV2 and TRBJ2-1; TRBD2 agrees at 10 bases. In germline, CDR1 is SNHLY, CDR2 FYNNEI. Germline trimming cut 3 bases from V and 6 bases from J; bases unmatched to any gene: 8. The CDR3 is made up of 16 amino acids. The CDR3 sequence is CASSDVAGGYPNEQFF. CDR3 in DNA: TGTGCCAGCAGTGACGTAGCGGGGGGTTACCCCAATGAGCAGTTCTTC.

The chain is built from TRBV10-3 and TRBJ2-3; 7 nucleotides align to TRBD2. The length of the CDR3 is 18 residues. CDR1 and CDR2 (germline): ENHRY, SYGVKD. V lost 6 bases to trimming and J lost 1 base; unmatched junction nucleotides: 16. The CDR3 region has the DNA TGTGCCATCAGGGTAGGCCAGGGAGGGGAGCGGGGCACAGATACGCAGTATTTT. Translation: CAIRVGQGGERGTDTQYF.

The V call is TRBV10-3, the J call TRBJ1-4, with unresolved D. Per germline, CDR1 ENHRY and CDR2 SYGVKD. The CDR3 is 15 residues long. V was cut by 1 base and J by 3 bases, with 9 bases left in between. Here the CDR3 reads CAISEFGSANEKLFF. The CDR3 DNA follows: TGTGCCATCAGTGAGTTTGGTTCGGCTAATGAAAAACTGTTTTTT.

The chain joins TRBV5-1 to TRBJ2-1; TRBD2 agrees at 9 bases. The CDR3 is 16 amino acids. V lost 4 bases, J lost 1 base, and 6 bases stayed unmatched. From germline, CDR1 is SGHRS and CDR2 YFSETQ. DNA for the CDR3: TGCGCCAGCAGCGATGCGGCGGGAGGGTCCTACAATGAGCAGTTCTTC. This gives the protein CASSDAAGGSYNEQFF. The full variable domain, its missing parts supplied by reference TRBV5-1 and TRBJ2-1, is KAGVTQTPRYLIKTRGQQVTLSCSPISGHRSVSWYQQTPGQGLQFLFEYFSETQRNKGNFPGRFSGRQFSNSRSEMNVSTLELGDSALYLCASSDAAGGSYNEQFFGPGTRLTVL.

CDR3 loop: CASSSWGEQYF. The CDR3, as DNA: TGTGCCAGCAGTTCTTGGGGAGAGCAGTACTTC. V is TRBV6-5 and J is TRBJ2-5; TRBD2 is a possible D gene (5 bases). V lost 4 bases and J lost 11, with 11 bases in between. CDR3 size: 11 residues. Germline V gene sequence: CDR1 MNHEY, CDR2 SVGAGI.

The V and J genes are TRBV9 and TRBJ2-1; D remains ambiguous. With 4 bases removed from V and 5 bases from J, the gap between germline ends came to 10 bases. There are 13 residues in the CDR3. Germline V gives CDR1 SGDLS, CDR2 YYNGEE. In DNA form, the CDR3 reads TGTGCCAGCAGCATAGACTCGCACAATGAGCAGTTCTTC. Translating it yields CASSIDSHNEQFF. The whole variable domain, filled in from reference TRBV9 and TRBJ2-1, reads DSGVTQTPKHLITATGQRVTLRCSPRSGDLSVYWYQQSLDQGLQFLIQYYNGEERAKGNILERFSAQQFPDLHSELNLSSLELGDSALYFCASSIDSHNEQFFGPGTRLTVL.

The chain recombines TRBV28 with TRBJ1-5; D not certain. The V end lost 4 bases, the J end lost 2 bases, and 9 bases lay between the germline ends. This CDR3 contains 14 residues. The germline V gene has CDR1 MDHEN and CDR2 SYDVKM. In DNA, the CDR3 is TGTGCCAGCAGTTCGCAACTTGGCAATCAGCCCCAGCATTTT. Protein product: CASSSQLGNQPQHF.

The chain is built from TRBV5-1 and TRBJ2-7; maybe TRBD1 (6 bases). With 7 bases removed from V and 1 base from J, the gap between germline ends came to 21 bases. The CDR3 is made up of 16 amino acids. Per germline, CDR1 SGHRS and CDR2 YFSETQ. The CDR3 reads CASPLGGGPRSYEQYF. The CDR3 nucleotides read TGCGCCAGCCCCTTAGGTGGGGGCCCTCGGTCCTACGAGCAGTACTTC.

The chain combines TRBV2 with TRBJ2-3; TRBD2 matches at 8 bases. The ends lost 3 bases at V and 5 bases at J; junction bases unmatched: 4. CDR3 size: 14 residues. Germline CDR1 is SNHLY and CDR2 is FYNNEI. CDR3 amino acids: CASSDRGGKDTQYF. The CDR3 DNA reads TGTGCCAGCAGTGATCGGGGGGGCAAAGATACGCAGTATTTT.

V gene TRBV27 combines with J gene TRBJ1-5; TRBD1 agrees at 7 bases. With 6 bases clipped from V and 5 bases from J, the junction kept 10 bases outside the gene matches. This CDR3 has 15 residues. Germline values: CDR1 MNHEY, CDR2 SMNVEV (reference sequence). CDR3 DNA: TGTGCCAGCAGCCCAGTGGACAGGAGTCATCAGCCCCAGCATTTT. This sequence encodes CASSPVDRSHQPQHF.

The gene calls are TRBV2 and TRBJ2-7, with 10 bases matching TRBD1. The CDR3 consists of 20 residues. CDR1 is SNHLY, CDR2 FYNNEI, per germline. J gave up 1 base and V 6 bases, and 21 bases lay outside the gene matches. The CDR3 DNA reads TGTGCCAGCAGGATGGGGGGACGGGACAGGGGCCGCCACGTGTCCTACGAGCAGTACTTC. Translation gives CASRMGGRDRGRHVSYEQYF.